Below, 14 T cell receptor beta chains from the same sample are listed, as sequenced in a study of graft-versus-host responses after intestinal transplantation. Sequencing used immunoSEQ multiplex PCR; TCRdb keeps in-frame clones, though not all of them. The table records about 19,000 clones, 38% of them present only once. The sample here was alloreactive CD4+ T cells from a mixed lymphocyte reaction culture, taken before intestinal transplant. Subset denoted: CFSE-low proliferating T cells sorted from approximately 6-day pre-transplant mixed lymphocyte reaction (GvH or HvG direction). All receptors derive from a human patient who received an intestinal transplant.

The chain links TRBV5-6 to TRBJ2-1; TRBD1 matches 7 bases. Trimming cost V 4 bases and J 3 bases; bases outside gene matches: 7. Germline V CDR1 and CDR2: SGHDT, YYEEEE. The CDR3 length is 15 residues. CDR3 residues: CASSPWTGGYNEQFF. In DNA form, the CDR3 reads TGTGCCAGCAGCCCCTGGACAGGCGGCTACAATGAGCAGTTCTTC.

This clone appeared a single time. J is TRBJ1-1 and V is TRBV5-1; tentatively, D is TRBD1 (5 bases). V dropped 2 bases and J dropped 1 base, with 9 bases sitting between them. The CDR3 spans 14 residues. The germline V gene has CDR1 SGHRS and CDR2 YFSETQ. CDR3 amino acids: CASSFGGGNTEAFF. In DNA form, the CDR3 reads TGCGCCAGCAGCTTTGGGGGAGGGAACACTGAAGCTTTCTTT.

This chain links TRBV7-7 with TRBJ2-7, with 8 bases aligning to TRBD1. Germline V gene lookup returns CDR1 SSHAT and CDR2 FNYEAQ (reference sequence). The CDR3 has 13 amino acids. The V and J ends lost 5 bases and 6 bases, in that order; junction bases with no gene match: 6. CDR3 sequence: CASSVTGAGEQYF. In nucleotides, the CDR3 is TGTGCCAGCAGCGTGACAGGGGCGGGCGAGCAGTACTTC.

This clone has just one count. The rearrangement uses TRBV5-1 and TRBJ1-2; no reliable D call. V gave up 5 bases and J gave up 8 bases, with 19 bases separating them. Germline assignment: CDR1 SGHRS and CDR2 YFSETQ. This CDR3 comprises 14 residues. The CDR3 DNA follows: TGCGCCAGCAGATGGGCGACAAGCAGGTCCGGCTACACCTTC. The encoded protein is CASRWATSRSGYTF.

The V gene is TRBV9, the J gene TRBJ2-1, with D possibly TRBD1 on 6 matching bases. The V gene's germline CDR1 is SGDLS and CDR2 YYNGEE. The CDR3 consists of 15 residues. Trimming took 2 bases from V and 9 from J, leaving 18 bases between them. The CDR3 here is CASSVGTRRASEQFF. The CDR3 DNA reads TGTGCCAGCAGCGTCGGGACAAGGCGGGCGAGTGAGCAGTTCTTC.

This clone has only a few counts. The rearrangement joins TRBV6-5 to TRBJ1-5; TRBD1 matches at 9 bases. Germline trimming cut 5 bases from V and 6 bases from J; bases unmatched to any gene: 8. CDR1 MNHEY and CDR2 SVGAGI come from the germline V gene. The CDR3 is 15 amino acids. This CDR3 reads CASSRPGQGIQPQHF. The CDR3 DNA follows: TGTGCCAGCAGTCGCCCAGGACAGGGGATTCAGCCCCAGCATTTT.

The chain combines TRBV7-7 with TRBJ2-5; 11 bases line up with TRBD2. Looked up from germline, CDR1 is SSHAT and CDR2 is FNYEAQ (reference sequence). The CDR3 extends over 16 amino acids. The V gene end was trimmed by 0 bases and the J gene end by 2 bases; junction bases not matched to a gene: 2. This chain's CDR3 is CASSLAVAGGQETQYF. The CDR3 coding sequence is TGTGCCAGCAGCTTAGCGGTAGCGGGGGGGCAAGAGACCCAGTACTTC.

This clone was seen a handful of times. This chain connects TRBV19 to TRBJ1-2, with D unclear. The CDR3 contains 15 residues. The V and J ends lost 5 bases and 0 bases respectively, with 13 bases between them. Germline V gene data show CDR1 as LNHDA and CDR2 as SQIVND (reference sequence). The CDR3 coding sequence is TGTGCCAGTAGTTTCACGCAGGTAGCTAACTATGGCTACACCTTC. The encoded protein is CASSFTQVANYGYTF.

This clone was seen more than once but under ten times. V gene TRBV10-2 combines with J gene TRBJ2-2; 9 bases fit TRBD1. Per germline, CDR1 WSHSY and CDR2 SAAADI. This CDR3 is 14 amino acids long. Losses at the gene ends were 6 bases for V and 4 bases for J; bases not matched to a gene: 3. CDR3 loop: CASRQGAGTGELFF. CDR3 DNA sequence: TGCGCCAGCAGACAGGGGGCGGGCACCGGGGAGCTGTTTTTT.

The sample holds a few counts of this clone. The chain links TRBV5-1 to TRBJ1-2; 12 bases line up with TRBD1. This CDR3 comprises 18 residues. The V segment lost 4 bases and the J segment 4 bases; nucleotides outside the gene matches: 14. Germline V CDR1 and CDR2: SGHRS, YFSETQ. The CDR3 region has the DNA TGCGCCAGCAGCCACGGCCCCGGGACAGGGGGCTCGGGCTATGGCTACACCTTC. Its protein product is CASSHGPGTGGSGYGYTF. The complete variable domain, with remaining parts taken from reference TRBV5-1 and TRBJ1-2, reads KAGVTQTPRYLIKTRGQQVTLSCSPISGHRSVSWYQQTPGQGLQFLFEYFSETQRNKGNFPGRFSGRQFSNSRSEMNVSTLELGDSALYLCASSHGPGTGGSGYGYTFGSGTRLTVV.

This clone was counted between two and nine times. This chain uses TRBV2 with TRBJ1-2; D is unclear. The length of the CDR3 is 12 residues. V lost 6 bases to trimming and J lost 4 bases, with 9 bases between them. Germline assignment: CDR1 SNHLY and CDR2 FYNNEI. The CDR3: CASRVVFYGYTF. The DNA of the CDR3 is TGTGCCAGCAGAGTGGTGTTCTATGGCTACACCTTC.

The chain is built from TRBV5-1 and TRBJ2-7; 11 nucleotides align to TRBD2. Per germline, CDR1 SGHRS and CDR2 YFSETQ. The V and J ends lost 7 bases and 0 bases, in that order; junction bases with no gene match: 12. This CDR3 spans 17 amino acids. CDR3 sequence (DNA): TGCGCCAGCTCGAGGCTAGCGGGGGGCCGGAGCTCCTACGAGCAGTACTTC. Amino acids: CASSRLAGGRSSYEQYF.

The V and J genes are TRBV18 and TRBJ1-3; no reliable D call. The germline V gene encodes CDR1 KGHSH and CDR2 LQKENI. V was shortened by 2 bases and J by 0 bases, with 2 bases between the two germline ends. The CDR3 has 13 residues. CDR3 loop: CASSPDSGNTIYF. For the CDR3, the DNA is TGTGCCAGCTCACCAGACTCTGGAAACACCATATATTTT.

V gene TRBV6-1 combines with J gene TRBJ2-3; 9 nucleotides match TRBD2. The germline CDR1 and CDR2 sequences are MNHNS and SASEGT. This CDR3 is built from 13 residues. Trimming at V came to 6 bases and at J to 3 bases, leaving 1 base not matched to a gene. CDR3 amino acids: CASRLAGTDTQYF. The CDR3 DNA sequence: TGTGCCAGCAGGCTAGCGGGGACAGATACGCAGTATTTT.